The clone carrying this T cell receptor (beta chain) was seen repeatedly, ten times or more. What it binds is not known. This record belongs to a study of regulatory T cells in long-lasting Graves disease. Germline loops: CDR1 ENHRY, CDR2 SYGVKD. V was trimmed by 6 bases and J by 0 bases, leaving 8 bases between them. The CDR3 is 14 residues long. Investigators prepared the TCR beta libraries by applying iRepertoire HTBI primers and Arm-PCR of CDR3 regions. TCRdb re-called the multiplex PCR reads with MiXCR, one entry per CDR3 protein. Found here are about 210,000 distinct CDR3 sequences, 15% to 20% of them singletons; the top ten hold 12%. Time point given: newly diagnosed GD, antithyroid drugs for less than 3 months. After RNA was extracted from PBMCs, the TCR library was made from it. Whole-study findings and limits: Favoring TRBV28, TRBJ1-2 and TRBJ2-5 was a feature seen in persistent disease.

The data were also submitted as part of a second study, on T cells in Graves' hyperthyroidism and ophthalmopathy. That source adds: Most expanded thyroid clonotypes above 0.001 recurred in blood.

The sample here was peripheral blood mononuclear cells (PBMCs), taken at new diagnosis, from a patient treated with antithyroid drugs. This clonotype was obtained from a woman in her twenties or thirties with Graves disease. This sequence joins TRBV10-3 and TRBJ2-2; D perhaps matches TRBD1 (6 bases). CDR3 bases: TGTGCCATCAGGGGGGCCACGAACACCGGGGAGCTGTTTTTT. Translation gives CAIRGATNTGELFF.